This T cell receptor beta chain is from a study of T cells in AML relapse after transplant (dated by TCRdb to the late 2010s). Regarding the study in general: Clinically matched patients in whom long-term complete remission was maintained, with more than 3 years of follow-up, were used as remission controls. In a retrospective study, inhibitory receptor expression and TCR repertoires of bone marrow T cells were examined in patients who had received allogeneic HSCT for myeloid malignancy. The remission samples were bone marrow taken about 1 year after HSCT from patients who stayed in complete remission.

Receptors were amplified or captured by PCR. Instead of multiplex PCR, a modified RACE PCR protocol was used to amplify TCR alpha and beta chains from RNA. Libraries were sequenced on an Illumina MiSeq, and raw reads were demultiplexed according to sample-specific barcode combinations. The study's processing was this. TCR clonotypes were identified from the sequencing reads using MiXCR software. In-frame beta chains were kept once TCRdb had trimmed the public reads at Q25 with fastp and called clones with MiXCR. Each entry is one CDR3 protein sequence, shown with its most common DNA and genes. TCRdb's processing, not the authors' own work, is the source of the V and J calls. The sample includes fewer than 4,500 distinct CDR3 sequences, with around a tenth observed a single time. Roughly 32% of the sample lies in the top ten. Results the study describes overall, beyond this receptor: Very few samples underpinned the TCR repertoire comparisons, and for unsorted bone marrow each group had only a few individuals.

This clonotype occurred many times. Its cognate antigen has yet to be identified. No base quality values were provided; no much bigger clone lies one nucleotide off. Via the germline V gene, CDR1 is SGHVS and CDR2 FQNEAQ. From the cysteine through the phenylalanine, the CDR3 covers 14 amino acids. Only the CDR3 part of the read is kept: 42 bases, read in frame from the first base. V ends up 4 bases short and J 6 bases short, with an unmatched junction base count of 6. The origin of this receptor is a human donor who had a stem cell transplant for acute myeloid leukemia. After a transplant, some T cells may have been passed on by the graft donor. The chain employs TRBV7-8 and TRBJ2-7; a stretch of 10 junction bases matches TRBD1. The specimen comprised bone marrow, either the whole sample or a sorted T cell fraction (not recorded which), sampled in complete remission. This receptor has the CDR3 CASSSGTGAPEQYF. In nucleotides, the sequence is TGTGCCAGCAGCTCGGGGACAGGGGCCCCCGAGCAGTACTTC.